The rows below give T cell receptor beta chains drawn from one sample of a study of cytomegalovirus exposure and HLA in healthy donors. The repertoire was sequenced with immunoSEQ multiplex PCR; TCRdb's copy has only in-frame clones and lacks some. The table lists roughly 100,000 clones, under 85% of them singletons. Sequencing was done on a sample of PBMCs. These receptors were collected from a man between 18 and 29 years old in good health and CMV-seronegative. Both conserved end residues are part of each CDR3. Fields, in order: J gene, V gene, CDR3 protein.

>TRBJ2-7|TRBV9
CASSVEGTRGFREQYF
>TRBJ2-7|TRBV6-5
CASRPRLSYEQYF
>TRBJ1-5|TRBV5-5
CASSLEVGGGQPQHF
>TRBJ2-7|TRBV11-3
CASRSPGLAGGEQYF
>TRBJ1-1|TRBV7-8
CASSLARRGGEAFF
>TRBJ1-1|TRBV18
CASSPRAPNTEAFF
>TRBJ2-2|TRBV9
CASRRYRSTGELFF
>TRBJ2-7|TRBV5-4
CASSPGGTSYEQYF
>TRBJ2-5|TRBV29-1
CSVARGQETQYF
>TRBJ2-5|TRBV5-1
CASSFSGTGFKETQYF
>TRBJ2-3|TRBV30
CAWIATTSTDTQYF
>TRBJ2-5|TRBV9
CASSVGGTGQETQYF
>TRBJ1-1|TRBV25-1
CASSEHKNTEAFF
>TRBJ1-2|TRBV6-5
CASSYDSGTGLEGYTF
>TRBJ2-1|TRBV19
CASSASGAAYNEQFF
>TRBJ1-5|TRBV9
CASSLSQRGQPQHF
>TRBJ1-5|TRBV19
CASSMGTGDGNQPQHF
>TRBJ1-1|TRBV4-1
CASSHRRGNTEAFF
>TRBJ2-7|TRBV9
CASATGAGSYEQYF
>TRBJ2-5|TRBV28
CASSLGGQGQETQYF
>TRBJ1-2|TRBV7-2
CASSFAGQGDGYTF
>TRBJ2-2|TRBV10-3
CASSYDSGTGELFF
>TRBJ2-4|TRBV28
CASSKGTRLAKNIQYF
>TRBJ1-3|TRBV5-1
CASSTGTTNSGNTIYF
>TRBJ2-6|TRBV28
CASSLYTGPGANVLTF
>TRBJ2-2|TRBV29-1
CSVEPGRSTGELFF
>TRBJ2-7|TRBV10-3
CAISESGGHEQYF
>TRBJ2-2|TRBV1
CTSSGTWGERERHRGAVF
>TRBJ2-2|TRBV6-4
CASSAEGTSYPGELFF
>TRBJ2-7|TRBV6-1
CASSEQAREQYF
>TRBJ1-1|TRBV29-1
CSVEGQGVAEAFF
>TRBJ1-2|TRBV6-1
CASTKTDYGYTF
>TRBJ2-1|TRBV10-1
CAVRDRVSYNEQFF
>TRBJ2-7|TRBV5-4
CASSGLGSYEQYF
>TRBJ2-7|TRBV5-6
CASTLDFGRERVSYEQYF
>TRBJ1-5|TRBV21-1
CASSNSDRKIYQPQHF
>TRBJ2-7|TRBV5-1
CASTTTSGGSYEQYF
>TRBJ2-7|TRBV5-8
CASSPTGAMYEQYF
>TRBJ1-5|TRBV7-9
CASSARGTEGQPQHF
>TRBJ1-2|TRBV30
CAWSFSRNGYTF
>TRBJ2-6|TRBV5-1
CASSLGGAGANVLTF
>TRBJ2-3|TRBV7-2
CASETSGRADTQYF
>TRBJ2-2|TRBV7-9
CASSVDTSRINTGELFF
>TRBJ2-6|TRBV5-1
CASAEVGGTNVLTF
>TRBJ2-1|TRBV4-1
CASSRSGSNEQFF
>TRBJ1-3|TRBV11-2
CASSALGAGNTIYF
>TRBJ2-5|TRBV11-3
CASSLVGQGGETQYF
>TRBJ2-3|TRBV4-3
CASSQVRGAGEFTDTQYF
>TRBJ1-4|TRBV9
CASSVVTQGDEKLFF
>TRBJ1-6|TRBV7-8
CASRDPRSSYNSPLHF
>TRBJ1-5|TRBV6-5
CASSYGRGSQPQHF
>TRBJ2-3|TRBV2
CASSPREYDYTDTQYF